This T cell receptor beta chain was observed in a study of Graves' ophthalmopathy and Graves' hyperthyroidism. Overall study results and limits: Among expanded thyroid clonotypes above 0.001 frequency, most also occurred in blood.

Turning to this clonotype: Its antigen remains unidentified.

The CDR3 runs to 15 residues. After removal of 3 bases from V and 2 bases from J, the junction contained 6 bases not matched to a gene. Stable hyperthyroidism meant no ophthalmopathy within 18 months of follow-up. Diagnoses were established from clinical symptoms, serum thyroxine, TRAb, thyroid ultrasound and orbital computed tomography. An approximately 10 ml volume of fresh peripheral blood provided the PBMCs. CDR3 regions of TCR beta were amplified from RNA transcripts. Following a first-round RT-PCR that used HTBI primers, a second-round multiplex PCR was carried out. One entry per CDR3 protein results from TCRdb running MiXCR on the multiplex PCR reads. The sample lists roughly 400,000 distinct CDR3 sequences, about a sixth occurring once.

J is TRBJ2-7 and V is TRBV12-3 or TRBV12-4; TRBD2 agrees at 8 bases. This clonotype was obtained from an adult woman with stable Graves' hyperthyroidism. The specimen was peripheral blood. This chain's CDR3 is CASSFTGGYTYEQYF. The DNA for the CDR3 is TGTGCCAGCAGTTTTACGGGGGGGTATACCTACGAGCAGTACTTC.